This paragraph covers one T cell receptor (beta chain) sequence. This sample is part of a study of naive and memory T cell subsets. After CD4 positive bead selection, the CD4-negative fraction gave CD8 T cells. The CDR3 runs to 13 residues. Germline CDR1 and CDR2: DFQATT and SNEGSKA (reference sequence). The V end was cut by 5 bases, the J end by 5 bases, with 15 bases between. An equimolar mix of two oligonucleotides served as the beta constant-region primer for TRBC1 and TRBC2. Nested alpha and beta constant-region primers with the SP2 primer drove four PCR rounds on ligated cDNA. One entry per CDR3 protein, called by TCRdb with MiXCR from the UMI-ligation and nested PCR reads. The sample carries about 120,000 distinct CDR3 sequences, 35% to 45% recorded once.

Material for sequencing was central memory CD4+ T cells from blood. This TCR was sampled from a human donor in good health. The chain carries TRBV20-1 and TRBJ1-1; the D gene is possibly TRBD1 (5 bases). CDR3 nucleotide sequence: TGCAGTGCTGTTCCCGGGGCGAGAACTGAAGCTTTCTTT. Protein sequence: CSAVPGARTEAFF.